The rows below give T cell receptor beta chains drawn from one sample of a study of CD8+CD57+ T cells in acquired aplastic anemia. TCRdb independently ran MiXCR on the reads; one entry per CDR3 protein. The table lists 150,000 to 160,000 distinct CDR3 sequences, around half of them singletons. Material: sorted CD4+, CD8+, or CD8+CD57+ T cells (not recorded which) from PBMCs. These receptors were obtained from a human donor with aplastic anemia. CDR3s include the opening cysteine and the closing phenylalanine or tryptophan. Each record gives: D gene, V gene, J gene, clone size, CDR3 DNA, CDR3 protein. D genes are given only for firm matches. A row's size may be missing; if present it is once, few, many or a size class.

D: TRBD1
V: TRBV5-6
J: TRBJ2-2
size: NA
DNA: TGTGCCAGCAGCTTACTAACAGGGGGCACCGGGGAGCTGTTTTTT
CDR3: CASSLLTGGTGELFF

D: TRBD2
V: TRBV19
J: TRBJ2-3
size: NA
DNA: TGTGCCAGTATTGGGACTAGCGATACAGATACGCAGTATTTT
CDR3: CASIGTSDTDTQYF

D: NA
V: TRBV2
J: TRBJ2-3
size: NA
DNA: TGTGCCAGCAGTGGCAGAGGAACAGATACGCGGTATTTT
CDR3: CASSGRGTDTRYF

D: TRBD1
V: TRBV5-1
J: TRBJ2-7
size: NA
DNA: TGTGCCAGCAGCCGCGACAGGGGTTCCGAGCAGTACTTC
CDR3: CASSRDRGSEQYF

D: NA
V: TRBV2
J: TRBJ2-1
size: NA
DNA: TGTGCCAGCAGTTTAAATGAGCGGTTCTTC
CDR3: CASSLNERFF

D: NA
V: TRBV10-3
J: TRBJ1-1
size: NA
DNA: TGTGCCATCAGTGAGACCCCGACAGTTAACACTGAAGCTTTCTTT
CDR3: CAISETPTVNTEAFF

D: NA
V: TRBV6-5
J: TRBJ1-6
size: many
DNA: TGTGCCAGCAGTTATCAGGGTATTGCTTCACCCCTCCACTTT
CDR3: CASSYQGIASPLHF

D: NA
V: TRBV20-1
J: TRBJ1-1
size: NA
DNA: TGCAGTGCTTCGCGGGCAGGGGCTGTGACTGAAGCTTTCTTT
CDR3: CSASRAGAVTEAFF

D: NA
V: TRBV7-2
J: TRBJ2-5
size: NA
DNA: TGTGCCAGCAGCTTAGTTGGGAGGCAGACCCAGTACTTC
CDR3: CASSLVGRQTQYF

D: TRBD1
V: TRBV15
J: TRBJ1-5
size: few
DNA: TGTGCCACCAGCAGAGATGACAGGGGGATCAATCAGCCCCAGCATTTT
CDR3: CATSRDDRGINQPQHF

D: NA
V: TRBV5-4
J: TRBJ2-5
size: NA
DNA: TGTGCCAGCAGCCCTATTGAGACCCAGTACTTC
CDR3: CASSPIETQYF

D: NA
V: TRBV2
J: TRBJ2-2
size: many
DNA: TGTGCCAGCACGGAGGCCCTGGAGCTGTTTTTT
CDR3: CASTEALELFF

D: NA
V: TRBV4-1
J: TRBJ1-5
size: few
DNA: TGCGCCAGCAGACCTGACCCGGGGGCCCCCGATCAGCCCCAGCATTTT
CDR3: CASRPDPGAPDQPQHF

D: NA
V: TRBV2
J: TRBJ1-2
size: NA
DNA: TGTGCCAGCAGTGGGACAGCACCCCCGAGGTATGGCTACACCTTC
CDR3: CASSGTAPPRYGYTF

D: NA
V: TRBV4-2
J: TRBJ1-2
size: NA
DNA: TGTGCCAGCAGCCAAAGCTTACCAGGCGGGCCCCCTAGTCGGGTTTTC
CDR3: CASSQSLPGGPPSRVF

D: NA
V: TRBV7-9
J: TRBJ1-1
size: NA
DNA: TGTGCCAGCACCATGGGGGACATGAACACTGAAGCTTTCTTT
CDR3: CASTMGDMNTEAFF

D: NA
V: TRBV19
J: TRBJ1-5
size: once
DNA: TGTGCCAGTAGTATTGTTAATCAGCCCCAGCATTTT
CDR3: CASSIVNQPQHF

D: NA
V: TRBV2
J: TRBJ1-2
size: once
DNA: TGTGCCAGCAGCGGAATTAACTATGGCTACACCTTC
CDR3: CASSGINYGYTF

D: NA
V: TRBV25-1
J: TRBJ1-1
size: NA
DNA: TGTGCCAGCAGTAACCTCGGACGGGACACTGAAGCTTTCTTT
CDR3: CASSNLGRDTEAFF

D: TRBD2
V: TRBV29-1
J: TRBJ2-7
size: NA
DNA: TGCAGCGTTGGACTAGCGGGATGGGGCGACGGCTCCTACGAGCAGTACTTC
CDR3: CSVGLAGWGDGSYEQYF

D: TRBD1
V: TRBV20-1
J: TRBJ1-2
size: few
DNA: TGCAGTGCGGACAGACAGGGGGGAAGCTACACCTTC
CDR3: CSADRQGGSYTF

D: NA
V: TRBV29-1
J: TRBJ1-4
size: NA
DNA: TGCAGCGGCTGGTCAGGGCCAAATGAGAAACTGTTTTTT
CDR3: CSGWSGPNEKLFF

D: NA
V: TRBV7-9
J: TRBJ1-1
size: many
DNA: TGTGCCAGCAGCTTAGCTCCGGCTGCGGACACTGAAGCTTTCTTT
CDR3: CASSLAPAADTEAFF

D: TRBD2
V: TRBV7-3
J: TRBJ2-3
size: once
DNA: TGTGCCAGCAGCCCAGCGGGGAACACAGATACGCAGTATTTT
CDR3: CASSPAGNTDTQYF

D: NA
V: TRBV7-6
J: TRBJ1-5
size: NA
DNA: TGTGCCAGCAGCTTGGGGGCGGGGAAGGCAGGTCAGCCCCAGCATTTT
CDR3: CASSLGAGKAGQPQHF

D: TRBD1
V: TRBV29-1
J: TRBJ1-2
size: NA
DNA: TGCAGCGTTGTAGCAGGGGGGGGAATCGCTGGAAACACCTTC
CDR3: CSVVAGGGIAGNTF

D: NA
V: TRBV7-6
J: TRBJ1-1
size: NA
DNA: TGTGCCAGCAGCCCCTGGGGCGGGAACACTGAAGCTTTCTTT
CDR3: CASSPWGGNTEAFF

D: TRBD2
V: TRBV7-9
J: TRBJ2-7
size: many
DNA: TGTGCCAGCAGCCCGAGACTAGCAGCCTACGAGCAGTACTTC
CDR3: CASSPRLAAYEQYF

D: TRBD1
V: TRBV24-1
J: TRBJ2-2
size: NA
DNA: TGTGCCACCAGCGGACAGGGGGCTACCGGGGAGCTGTTTTTT
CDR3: CATSGQGATGELFF